This paragraph covers one T cell receptor beta chain sequence. Sequencing was performed with immunoSEQ multiplex PCR; in TCRdb, only in-frame clones are kept and a portion is missing. The sample has over 200,000 clones; over 85% are singletons. The CDR3 is 16 amino acids. This sample stems from a study of blood T cell repertoires in COVID-19. The gene calls are TRBV21-1 and TRBJ2-5; the table's D call, TRBD1, has no DNA check behind it. TRBV21-1 is a known pseudogene. This clonotype originated in a woman in her twenties or thirties with acute COVID-19. The sample comprised PBMCs or T cells enriched from blood (not recorded which). DNA for the CDR3: TGTGCCAGCAGCAAAGCCCCGACAGGGTATCGAGAGACCCAGTACTTC. It specifies CASSKAPTGYRETQYF.